The 20 T cell receptor beta chains presented below share a single source sample, sequenced in a study of Tregs in tolerant kidney transplant recipients. The repertoire was sequenced with immunoSEQ multiplex PCR; TCRdb's copy has only in-frame clones and lacks some. The clone table shows approximately 6,000 clones, with the ten largest holding roughly two fifths. The nonmyeloablative bone marrow transplants came from related graft donors, with transient mixed chimerism. The starting material was CD8+ T cells from blood (PBMCs), obtained 12 months after the transplant. These TCRs come from a human patient who received a combined kidney and bone marrow transplant. Some T cells may have originated in the graft donor.

As to this clone: The CDR3 is cut off 3 residues early in the read; its end comes from the germline J gene. The chain joins TRBV30 to TRBJ1-2; D gene uncertain. CDR1 and CDR2 from the germline V gene are GTSNPN and SVGIG (reference sequence). This CDR3 comprises 15 residues. V was shortened by 0 bases and J by 6 bases, with 17 bases between the two germline ends. The CDR3 bases that were read are TGTGCCTGGAGTGTGAGACTTCTGGCAGATAATGGC. Translation gives CAWSVRLLADNG. Given in full, the CDR3 is CAWSVRLLADNGYTF.

Note on this clone: The read terminates 3 residues before the CDR3 end, so the remaining end is supplied by the germline J gene. The chain uses TRBV29-1 and TRBJ1-1; no firm D call. Germline V CDR1 and CDR2: SQVTM, ANQGSEA. This CDR3 spans 10 amino acids. Deletions cut 5 bases from V and 3 bases from J, with 4 bases between. The CDR3 loop reads CSVQDTEAFF. The sequenced CDR3 bases are TGCAGCGTTCAGGACACTGAA.

On this clone: The missing CDR3 end, 3 residues past where the read stops, is filled in from the germline J gene. J is TRBJ2-2 and V is TRBV30; D gene ambiguous. V lost 2 bases, J lost 6 bases, and 4 bases lay in between. Per germline, CDR1 GTSNPN and CDR2 SVGIG (reference sequence). The CDR3 is 11 amino acids. CDR3 DNA (partial): TGTGCCTGGAGTTTCTCCGGGGAG. This codes for CAWSFSGE. The whole CDR3 protein is CAWSFSGELFF.

Concerning this clone: The read gets to within 3 residues of the CDR3 end, and the germline J gene fills in the rest. The chain carries TRBV20-1 and TRBJ2-4, with 8 bases matching TRBD1. Germline CDR1 is DFQATT and CDR2 is SNEGSKA (reference sequence). CDR3 length equals 13 residues. CDR3 protein: CSARDPQGALQYF. The sequenced CDR3 bases are TGCAGTGCTAGAGATCCCCAGGGGGCCCTT.

In regard to this clone: The read gets to within 3 residues of the CDR3 end, and the germline J gene fills in the rest. V and J are TRBV13 and TRBJ1-2; D is uncertain. Trimming removed 0 bases at V and 2 bases at J, with 7 bases between. Per the germline V gene, CDR1 is PRHDT and CDR2 is FYEKMQ (reference sequence). The CDR3 loop spans 14 amino acids. CDR3 loop: CASSLGRSNYGYTF. Partial CDR3 DNA: TGTGCCAGCAGCTTAGGCAGGTCGAACTATGGC.

As regards this clone: The sequence runs out 3 residues before the end of the CDR3; the remainder is reconstructed from the germline J gene. At the DNA level, this CDR3 is encoded by other sequences in the same sample as well. This chain connects TRBV6-1 to TRBJ1-1, with 7 bases aligning to TRBD1. This CDR3 is built from 16 residues. CDR1 is MNHNS and CDR2 is SASEGT in the germline V gene. Germline trimming cut 3 bases from V and 0 bases from J; bases unmatched to any gene: 7. Incomplete CDR3 DNA: TGTGCCAGCAGTGAGGCGACGACAGGGATGAACACTGAA. Translated, it gives CASSEATTGMNTE. The whole CDR3 region reads CASSEATTGMNTEAFF.

Regarding this clone: The CDR3 is cut off 3 residues early in the read; its end comes from the germline J gene. The chain recombines TRBV7-6 with TRBJ2-3, with TRBD1 as a possible D gene (5 bases). Deletions cut 2 bases from V and 1 base from J, with 7 bases between. Germline CDR1 is SGHVS and CDR2 is FNYEAQ. The CDR3 runs to 14 residues. The CDR3 bases that were read are TGTGCCAGCAGCTTAAAAGGGGGCACAGATACG. This encodes CASSLKGGTDT. The whole CDR3 sequence reads CASSLKGGTDTQYF.

About this clone: The CDR3 extends 3 residues past the end of the read, so its final part is completed from the germline J gene. The chain links TRBV29-1 to TRBJ2-2; D unclear. This CDR3 contains 14 residues. Germline values: CDR1 SQVTM, CDR2 ANQGSEA. V lost 4 bases to trimming and J lost 0 bases, with 9 bases between them. The sequenced CDR3 bases are TGCAGCGTTGTTTCCGTAACGAACACCGGGGAG. Its translation: CSVVSVTNTGE. The full CDR3 sequence reads CSVVSVTNTGELFF.

As concerns this clone: The read ends 3 residues before the CDR3 terminus; that terminus is restored from the germline J gene. V and J are TRBV12-3 or TRBV12-4 and TRBJ2-7, with TRBD2 matching over 15 bases. This CDR3 spans 16 amino acids. Trimming at V came to 3 bases and at J to 4 bases, leaving 4 bases not matched to a gene. The sequenced CDR3 bases are TGTGCCAGCAGTTTCACCGGGACTAGCGGGAGGTACGAG. It translates to CASSFTGTSGRYE. The full CDR3 is CASSFTGTSGRYEQYF.

CDR3 region: CSVMGLQSSYEQYF. Partial CDR3 DNA: TGCAGCGTTATGGGACTCCAGAGCTCCTACGAG. The chain carries TRBV29-1 and TRBJ2-7, with a weak D call TRBD2 (6 bases). The CDR3 is cut off 3 residues early in the read; its end comes from the germline J gene. The germline CDR1 and CDR2 sequences are SQVTM and ANQGSEA. The V end was cut by 5 bases, the J end by 0 bases, with 14 bases between. The CDR3 is 14 amino acids.

With regard to this clone: Sequencing ends 3 residues short of the CDR3 end; the germline J gene provides the rest. The chain links TRBV30 to TRBJ1-1, with D perhaps TRBD1 (5 bases). V dropped 0 bases and J dropped 1 base, with 6 bases sitting between them. Germline V gene lookup returns CDR1 GTSNPN and CDR2 SVGIG (reference sequence). The CDR3 length is 13 residues. CDR3 DNA (partial): TGTGCCTGGAGTGTGGGGGGGAACACTGAA. Translated: CAWSVGGNTE. The CDR3, in full, reads CAWSVGGNTEAFF.

Incomplete CDR3 DNA: TGTGCCAGCAGCTTAGTTCAGAACACTGAA. It codes for CASSLVQNTE. The complete CDR3 sequence is CASSLVQNTEAFF. This chain joins TRBV11-3 and TRBJ1-1, with D hard to call. With the read ending 3 residues before the CDR3 end, the germline J gene is used to fill in that end. V was cut by 1 base and J by 1 base, with 4 bases left in between. The germline V gene encodes CDR1 SGHNT and CDR2 YENEEA. CDR3 size: 13 residues.

Worth noting for this clone: Sequencing ends 3 residues short of the CDR3 end; the germline J gene provides the rest. V usage is TRBV10-2 and J usage is TRBJ2-1; 10 positions match TRBD2. V lost 2 bases, J lost 1 base, and 5 bases stayed unmatched. There are 17 residues in the CDR3. Germline V lookup: CDR1 WSHSY, CDR2 SAAADI. The covered CDR3 bases are TGCGCCAGCAGTGAGGTGGCTAGCGGGAGTTCCTACAATGAG. Protein: CASSEVASGSSYNE. The complete CDR3 reads CASSEVASGSSYNEQFF.

On this clone itself: The CDR3 end is not reached by the read, which stops 3 residues before it; the germline J gene fills it in. The V gene is TRBV7-3, the J gene TRBJ2-3, with 7 bases identical to TRBD1. After removal of 5 bases from V and 5 bases from J, the junction contained 10 bases not matched to a gene. This CDR3 has 15 residues. Germline CDR1 SGHTA, CDR2 FQGTGA. The CDR3 is CASSPTTGDRDTQYF. The CDR3 bases that were read are TGTGCCAGCAGCCCGACTACAGGGGATCGAGATACG.

The CDR3 loop is CASSYGVSNEQFF. CDR3 bases read: TGTGCCAGTAGTTACGGGGTCAGCAATGAG. The chain combines TRBV19 with TRBJ2-1; tentative D call: TRBD2 (5 bases). Sequencing ends 3 residues short of the CDR3 end; the germline J gene provides the rest. Germline-derived CDR1 and CDR2 are LNHDA and SQIVND (reference sequence). This CDR3 has 13 residues. V was cut by 5 bases and J by 6 bases, with 11 bases left in between.

Note on this clone: The read gets to within 3 residues of the CDR3 end, and the germline J gene fills in the rest. The chain is built from TRBV28 and TRBJ2-7; D may be TRBD2 (6 bases). V was pared by 11 bases and J by 5 bases, with 16 bases between. In germline, CDR1 is MDHEN, CDR2 SYDVKM. This CDR3 comprises 12 residues. The CDR3 here is CALGAGTHEQYF. The DNA read from the CDR3 is TGTGCCCTAGGGGCGGGGACGCACGAG.

A note on this clone: The read finishes 3 residues shy of the CDR3 end, and the germline J gene is used to complete it. V is TRBV11-2 and J is TRBJ2-5; D unresolved. The CDR3 is 14 amino acids. Germline CDR1 SGHAT, CDR2 FQNNGV. With 1 base removed from V and 1 base from J, the gap between germline ends came to 7 bases. Here the CDR3 reads CASSLVRVQETQYF. CDR3 DNA, as far as it was read: TGTGCCAGCAGCTTAGTAAGGGTCCAAGAGACC. The variable domain in full, with the rest retrieved from reference TRBV11-2 and TRBJ2-5, is EAGVAQSPRYKIIEKRQSVAFWCNPISGHATLYWYQQILGQGPKLLIQFQNNGVVDDSQLPKDRFSAERLKGVDSTLKIQPAKLEDSAVYLCASSLVRVQETQYFGPGTRLLVL.

As for this clone: The CDR3 is cut off 3 residues early in the read; its end comes from the germline J gene. The rearrangement uses TRBV5-3 and TRBJ2-1; 10 bases are shared with TRBD2. TRBV5-3 counts as an open reading frame of uncertain function. The junction had 4 bases not matched to a gene; V was cut back by 2 bases and J by 5 bases. This CDR3 comprises 15 residues. CDR3 bases read: TGTGCCAGAAGCTTAGCGGGAGGGCCGAACAATGAG. It encodes CARSLAGGPNNE. The full CDR3 sequence reads CARSLAGGPNNEQFF.

Comment on this clone: The observed sequence ends 3 residues before the CDR3 terminus, with the missing tail filled in from the germline J gene. This chain uses TRBV7-9 with TRBJ2-1; 11 nucleotides line up with TRBD2. V dropped 2 bases and J dropped 7; count of bases not matched to a gene: 4. CDR1 is SEHNR and CDR2 is FQNEAQ in the germline V gene (reference sequence). This CDR3 comprises 15 residues. The sequenced CDR3 bases are TGTGCCAGCAGCTTAACTAGCGGGAGAAGGAATGAG. It translates to CASSLTSGRRNE. The whole CDR3 sequence is CASSLTSGRRNEQFF.

The part of the CDR3 DNA that was read is TGTGCCAGCAGCTTAGATCTGGGGACAGAAGAGACC. This encodes CASSLDLGTEET. The complete CDR3 reads CASSLDLGTEETQYF. The chain employs TRBV7-9 and TRBJ2-5; 7 nucleotides align to TRBD1. The read gets to within 3 residues of the CDR3 end, and the germline J gene fills in the rest. Germline CDR1 and CDR2: SEHNR and FQNEAQ (reference sequence). The CDR3 extends over 15 amino acids. The V gene end was trimmed by 1 base and the J gene end by 3 bases; junction bases not matched to a gene: 5. The full variable domain, completed using reference TRBV7-9 and TRBJ2-5, is DTGVSQNPRHKITKRGQNVTFRCDPISEHNRLYWYRQTLGQGPEFLTYFQNEAQLEKSRLLSDRFSAERPKGSFSTLEIQRTEQGDSAMYLCASSLDLGTEETQYFGPGTRLLVL.